The entry below describes one T cell receptor beta chain. Sequencing used immunoSEQ multiplex PCR; TCRdb keeps in-frame clones, though not all of them. The table has about 160,000 clones, about 94% seen once; the top ten hold 8.5%. The data were obtained in a study of control samples from healthy donors and cancer patients. Trimming took 3 bases from V and 5 from J, leaving 8 bases between them. The CDR3 runs to 13 residues. Germline V gene data show CDR1 as KGHDR and CDR2 as SFDVKD. This chain uses TRBV24-1 with TRBJ2-3; D is unclear. The sample consisted of blood. The TCR was taken from a middle-aged woman in good health. This chain's CDR3 is CATSDPYRDTQYF. CDR3 bases: TGTGCCACCAGTGATCCTTACAGAGATACGCAGTATTTT.